The clone carrying this T cell receptor beta chain was seen a handful of times. This could be a read error, since a much larger clone is one nucleotide away. The CDR3 does not close with the conserved phenylalanine or tryptophan, likely indicating a read error. Time point specified: newly diagnosed GD, antithyroid drugs for less than 3 months. The TCR library was made from RNA that had been extracted from PBMCs in TRIzol. American Thyroid Association guidelines defined how Graves' disease was diagnosed. Through Arm-PCR of CDR3 regions and iRepertoire HTBI primers, TCR beta libraries were built. TCRdb ran MiXCR on the multiplex PCR reads and lists one entry per CDR3 protein. The sample includes about 440,000 distinct CDR3 sequences, under 15% of them seen just once. The sample comes from a study of regulatory T cells in long-lasting Graves disease. Across the whole study: Less than 3 months of antithyroid drugs had been taken by newly diagnosed Graves' patients.

Trimming shortened V by 7 bases and J by 5 bases, and 21 bases separated the two germline ends. This CDR3 spans 16 amino acids. Germline loops: CDR1 SGHTA, CDR2 FQGNSA. The data were also submitted as part of a second study, on T cells in Graves' hyperthyroidism and ophthalmopathy. That paper states: Carried out on the TCR CDR3, a first-round RT-PCR used the HTBI primer set.

Sequenced material: peripheral blood mononuclear cells (PBMCs), taken at new diagnosis, from a patient treated with antithyroid drugs. The J gene is TRBJ1-5, the V gene TRBV7-2; weak D call: TRBD1 (6 bases). The sequence came from a woman younger than 45 with Graves disease. The CDR3 loop reads CASTLQSGGADQPQHL. CDR3 sequence (DNA): TGTGCCAGCACCCTCCAGTCGGGGGGGGCCGATCAGCCCCAGCATCTT.